A selection of T cell receptor beta chains follows, all from one sample in a study of patients and donors after allogeneic stem cell transplantation. One entry per CDR3 protein, called by TCRdb with MiXCR from the RT-PCR reads. The table lists over 400,000 distinct CDR3 sequences, around 15% of them singletons, with roughly 7.2% in the top ten. The specimen was blood, either unsorted or a sorted T cell fraction (not recorded which). The origin of the receptors is a human donor who was either an allogeneic HSCT recipient or a stem cell or donor lymphocyte infusion donor (not recorded which). It is not recorded whose cells these are; they may come from a transplant donor. The CDR3 runs from the conserved cysteine through the conserved F or W.

TRBV9	TRBJ1-1	CASSVGGGPNTEAFF
TRBV5-1	TRBJ1-2	CASSADRNYGYTF
TRBV20-1	TRBJ2-3	CSARDPSGGMAQYF
TRBV11-3	TRBJ1-1	CASSLHKGTNTEAFF
TRBV7-3	TRBJ2-3	CASSLNAGTDTQYF
TRBV20-1	TRBJ2-7	CSAIVAGILSYEQYF
TRBV3-1	TRBJ1-1	CASSIEGRKNTEAFF
TRBV29-1	TRBJ2-2	CSGPREWVDTGELFF
TRBV5-6	TRBJ2-7	CASSLGRENSEQYF
TRBV7-9	TRBJ2-1	CASSLKAGDEQFF
TRBV20-1	TRBJ1-1	CSARLGVSMNTEAFF
TRBV12-3/TRBV12-4	TRBJ2-7	CASRGTGELSQYF
TRBV2	TRBJ2-7	CAGRQDSYEQYF
TRBV7-6	TRBJ1-1	CASSLGSTPMNTEAFF
TRBV11-1	TRBJ2-1	CASSLGSLAGGRSSYNEQFF
TRBV5-1	TRBJ1-1	CASSHGPRANTEAFF
TRBV12-5	TRBJ2-1	CASGPGPSNNEQFF
TRBV20-1	TRBJ2-7	CSAPVPSMVYEQYF
TRBV12-3/TRBV12-4	TRBJ2-2	CASSPIRTDTGELFF
TRBV18	TRBJ2-6	CASSLLPRPSGANVLTF
TRBV29-1	TRBJ1-5	CSVAGGSNQPQHF
TRBV9	TRBJ1-4	CASSGGQRGNEKLFF
TRBV20-1	TRBJ1-6	CSASRAVLGYSSPLHF
TRBV3-1	TRBJ2-7	CASSQGTSGDF
TRBV9	TRBJ2-1	CASSVGVSNEQFF
TRBV7-9	TRBJ2-1	CASEIPGTSGRRFF
TRBV7-6	TRBJ1-3	CASSLDSGGNTIYF
TRBV20-1	TRBJ2-1	CSARDWPGGGYEQFF
TRBV4-1	TRBJ2-5	CASRGTSGETQYF
TRBV15	TRBJ2-2	CATSRDRGWAGELFF
TRBV5-1	TRBJ2-1	CASSKGQGEWDEQFF
TRBV5-6	TRBJ1-2	CASSDREGYTF
TRBV13	TRBJ2-2	CASSAGLAGGPSGELFF
TRBV11-3	TRBJ2-3	CASSGPGRGASDTQYF
TRBV25-1	TRBJ2-2	CASNPGTENTGELFF
TRBV16	TRBJ2-1	CASSQSARGGEQFF
TRBV20-1	TRBJ1-3	CSARDLDTSGNTIYF
TRBV12-3/TRBV12-4	TRBJ2-1	CASSFLAGARNEQFF
TRBV4-1	TRBJ2-3	CASSQFGGLGTDTQYF
TRBV19	TRBJ1-5	CASSISKGGNQPQHF
TRBV5-1	TRBJ2-1	CASSGKREGQLF
TRBV20-1	TRBJ2-7	CSADLGLAGVYEQYF
TRBV5-1	TRBJ2-7	CASSHGQGRYEQYF
TRBV15	TRBJ1-5	CATSSRGRGVGQPQHF
TRBV4-3	TRBJ2-7	CASSQEMGLTYEQYF
TRBV18	TRBJ2-1	CASRTGVISYNEQFF
TRBV4-1	TRBJ2-7	CASSLRDRDPYEQYF
TRBV5-1	TRBJ1-1	CASSLGQANTEAFF
TRBV12-3/TRBV12-4	TRBJ1-2	CASSPGQAGWGYTF
TRBV5-1	TRBJ2-5	CASSFTGKETQYF
TRBV7-8	TRBJ2-7	CASSWRSTSVPGGYEQYF
TRBV7-8	TRBJ2-7	CASSLGPAVSSYEQYF
TRBV7-2	TRBJ2-3	CASSFGGREADTQYF